This entry lists 23 T cell receptor beta chains sequenced from one sample in a study of OX40 agonist ivuxolimab in advanced cancers. Library preparation was by the immunoSEQ multiplex PCR assay. TCRdb re-hosts the immuneACCESS table, in-frame sequences only. Its copies lack some clones; in the studies checked, an unresolved V gene accounts for under half of them, and the cause for the rest is not known. The sample table holds about 50,000 clones, of which over 85% were seen once. The leading ten clones occupy approximately 23% of the sample. Sample: CD4+ or CD8+ T cells sorted from blood, taken in a trial of the OX40 agonist ivuxolimab. The receptor set was obtained from an adult with an advanced solid tumor such as melanoma, head and neck, liver or kidney cancer.

V usage is TRBV4-3 and J usage is TRBJ1-4; a weak D match, TRBD1 (6 bases). The V gene's germline CDR1 is LGHNA and CDR2 YSLEER. V was shortened by 3 bases and J by 8 bases, with 19 bases between the two germline ends. CDR3 length: 16 residues. The CDR3 region has the DNA TGCGCCAGCAGCCAGTTGAGAGGGACAACAAAAGAAAAACTGTTTTTT. This encodes CASSQLRGTTKEKLFF.

The genes are TRBV29-1 and TRBJ1-1; a possible D gene is TRBD1 (6 bases). V was clipped by 7 bases and J by 11 bases, with 17 bases between them. Germline V gene data show CDR1 as SQVTM and CDR2 as ANQGSEA. The CDR3 spans 11 residues. CDR3 sequence: CSAGEGDWAFF. The DNA for the CDR3 is TGCAGCGCGGGGGAGGGGGACTGGGCTTTCTTT.

The V gene is TRBV25-1, the J gene TRBJ1-4; perhaps TRBD1 as D (6 bases). The CDR3 loop spans 14 amino acids. Germline V gene sequence: CDR1 MGHDK, CDR2 SYGVNS. Deletions cut 4 bases from V and 0 bases from J, with 6 bases between. This CDR3 is CASSGQATNEKLFF. The CDR3 nucleotides read TGTGCCAGCAGTGGACAGGCAACTAATGAAAAACTGTTTTTT.

J is TRBJ1-1 and V is TRBV7-6, with a tentative D call TRBD1 (6 bases). CDR1 and CDR2 from the germline V gene are SGHVS and FNYEAQ. V was trimmed by 6 bases and J by 1 base, leaving 9 bases between them. This CDR3 has 13 amino acids. CDR3 bases: TGTGCCAGCAGGCCGACAGGGAACACTGAAGCTTTCTTT. The encoded protein is CASRPTGNTEAFF.

The V gene is TRBV13, the J gene TRBJ2-2; D is unresolved. Deletions cut 8 bases from V and 1 base from J, with 23 bases between. The CDR3 has 18 amino acids. Germline V gene data show CDR1 as PRHDT and CDR2 as FYEKMQ (reference sequence). The CDR3 nucleotides read TGTGCCAGCCTTCAGTACCCCTCGCTGGTGGGGAACACCGGGGAGCTGTTTTTT. This translates into CASLQYPSLVGNTGELFF.

The chain couples TRBV2 to TRBJ1-2; 8 positions agree with TRBD1. CDR3 length: 14 amino acids. The V segment lost 5 bases and the J segment 4 bases; nucleotides outside the gene matches: 6. Germline CDR1 and CDR2: SNHLY and FYNNEI. The CDR3 coding sequence is TGTGCCAGCAGTATCGGGACAGGCCGCTATGGCTACACCTTC. Amino acid sequence: CASSIGTGRYGYTF.

The genes are TRBV28 and TRBJ2-1; 8 positions match TRBD2. CDR3 length equals 15 residues. Germline CDR1 MDHEN, CDR2 SYDVKM. V was pared by 2 bases and J by 5 bases, with 5 bases of the junction left unmatched. The CDR3 sequence is CASSLEASGHNEQFF. Here the CDR3 DNA reads TGTGCCAGCAGTTTAGAGGCTAGCGGGCACAATGAGCAGTTCTTC. The variable domain in full, with the rest retrieved from reference TRBV28 and TRBJ2-1, is DVKVTQSSRYLVKRTGEKVFLECVQDMDHENMFWYRQDPGLGLRLIYFSYDVKMKEKGDIPEGYSVSREKKERFSLILESASTNQTSMYLCASSLEASGHNEQFFGPGTRLTVL.

As for this clone: Distinct nucleotide sequences in the sample also encode this CDR3. This chain uses TRBV13 with TRBJ2-5; TRBD2 matches 8 bases. CDR1 is PRHDT, CDR2 FYEKMQ, per germline (reference sequence). This CDR3 contains 15 residues. V shed 5 bases and J 5 bases; nucleotides not matched to a gene: 10. CDR3 sequence: CASSPDQGGRETQYF. The CDR3 DNA reads TGTGCCAGCAGCCCCGACCAGGGCGGGAGGGAGACCCAGTACTTC.

This sequence joins TRBV9 and TRBJ2-1; 8 nucleotides match TRBD2. CDR3 length equals 15 residues. Germline V lookup: CDR1 SGDLS, CDR2 YYNGEE. Germline trimming cut 4 bases from V and 8 bases from J; bases unmatched to any gene: 11. The CDR3 DNA reads TGTGCCAGCAGCACCAGCGGGAGACCGCGCTATGAGCAGTTCTTC. It is translated as CASSTSGRPRYEQFF.

The CDR3, as DNA: TGTGCCAGCCGCGGGTATAGCACAGATACGCAGTATTTT. This encodes CASRGYSTDTQYF. This sequence joins TRBV2 and TRBJ2-3; possible D gene TRBD2, 5 bases. Germline CDR1 reads SNHLY; CDR2 reads FYNNEI. The CDR3 consists of 13 residues. V was pared by 8 bases and J by 0 bases, with 9 bases between.

The rearrangement links TRBV6-5 to TRBJ2-1; 8 positions match TRBD2. Germline V gives CDR1 MNHEY, CDR2 SVGAGI. The CDR3 is 15 residues long. The J segment lost 6 bases and the V segment lost 8 bases, leaving 12 bases of the junction unmatched. Written as DNA, the CDR3 is TGTGCCAGCCGCGTTGGACTAGCTTCGGGCAATGAGCAGTTCTTC. Translation: CASRVGLASGNEQFF.

The chain carries TRBV15 and TRBJ2-2; the D gene is possibly TRBD2 (5 bases). Germline V lookup: CDR1 LNHNV, CDR2 YYDKDF (reference sequence). Trimming left V 5 bases short and J 6 bases short, with 22 bases between. This CDR3 spans 17 amino acids. As DNA, the CDR3 is TGTGCCACCAGCCACCCCATCCTACTAGGAGTGTCCGGGGAGCTGTTTTTT. Translating gives CATSHPILLGVSGELFF.

The genes are TRBV13 and TRBJ2-1; 11 bases align to TRBD2. The CDR3 is made up of 18 amino acids. Trimming at V came to 5 bases and at J to 2 bases, leaving 11 bases not matched to a gene. Germline lookup yields CDR1 PRHDT and CDR2 FYEKMQ (reference sequence). The CDR3 spells CASSPHLGLAEAYNEQFF. DNA for the CDR3: TGTGCCAGCAGCCCCCATCTGGGACTAGCGGAGGCCTACAATGAGCAGTTCTTC. The whole variable domain, remainder taken from reference TRBV13 and TRBJ2-1, is AAGVIQSPRHLIKEKRETATLKCYPIPRHDTVYWYQQGPGQDPQFLISFYEKMQSDKGSIPDRFSAQQFSDYHSELNMSSLELGDSALYFCASSPHLGLAEAYNEQFFGPGTRLTVL.

V usage is TRBV4-3 and J usage is TRBJ2-1; TRBD2 agrees at 9 bases. Trimming at V came to 3 bases and at J to 0 bases, leaving 9 bases not matched to a gene. Per germline, CDR1 LGHNA and CDR2 YSLEER. The CDR3 length is 18 residues. Here the CDR3 reads CASSQLPGLAGSYNEQFF. For the CDR3, the DNA is TGCGCCAGCAGCCAGCTTCCGGGACTAGCAGGCTCCTACAATGAGCAGTTCTTC.

The V gene is TRBV4-3, the J gene TRBJ2-1, with 12 bases identical to TRBD2. Germline values: CDR1 LGHNA, CDR2 YSLEER. V shed 4 bases, J shed 10 bases, and the junction held 2 bases outside the gene matches. The CDR3 has 13 residues. In nucleotides, the CDR3 is TGCGCCAGCAGCCTGGGGACTAGCGGGGAGCAGTTCTTC. Protein product: CASSLGTSGEQFF.

The CDR3 spells CASMRENTGELFF. Here the CDR3 DNA reads TGTGCCAGCATGAGGGAGAACACCGGGGAGCTGTTTTTT. The rearrangement uses TRBV6-5 and TRBJ2-2; D might be TRBD2 (5 bases). Germline V gene lookup returns CDR1 MNHEY and CDR2 SVGAGI. This CDR3 has 13 amino acids. V gave up 7 bases and J gave up 1 base, with 7 bases separating them.

For the CDR3, the DNA is TGCAGCGTCGGAGGACAGGGCGGATTGGGAGAAAAACTGTTTTTT. Translating it yields CSVGGQGGLGEKLFF. The J gene is TRBJ1-4, the V gene TRBV29-1; 8 positions agree with TRBD1. This CDR3 contains 15 residues. V shed 6 bases, J shed 8 bases, and the junction held 14 bases outside the gene matches. Per the germline V gene, CDR1 is SQVTM and CDR2 is ANQGSEA.

This sequence joins TRBV27 and TRBJ2-1; 9 nucleotides agree with TRBD1. The CDR3 covers 15 residues. V lost 6 bases and J lost 7; bases outside the gene matches: 10. Germline V gene data show CDR1 as MNHEY and CDR2 as SMNVEV (reference sequence). The CDR3 bases are TGTGCCAGCAGCGTCGGGACAGGGTGGGGTAATGAGCAGTTCTTC. Its protein is CASSVGTGWGNEQFF.

The rearrangement links TRBV6-1 to TRBJ1-5; unclear D gene. CDR3 size: 13 residues. Germline V CDR1 and CDR2: MNHNS, SASEGT. V was shortened by 7 bases and J by 4 bases, with 11 bases between the two germline ends. The CDR3 DNA is TGTGCCAGCATTTCTCTCGGGAATCAGCCCCAGCATTTT. This translates into CASISLGNQPQHF.

This clone came up once. The chain recombines TRBV5-4 with TRBJ2-1; D may be TRBD2 (5 bases). CDR1 is SGHNT, CDR2 YYREEE, per germline (reference sequence). The V end was cut by 0 bases, the J end by 5 bases, with 18 bases between. The CDR3 totals 17 residues. DNA of the CDR3: TGTGCCAGCAGCTTGGAATCTCCTAGCCCCACCAACAATGAGCAGTTCTTC. Amino acids: CASSLESPSPTNNEQFF.

This clone was observed a few times. The V gene is TRBV28, the J gene TRBJ2-5, with 9 bases that match TRBD1. CDR3 size: 15 residues. Germline lookup yields CDR1 MDHEN and CDR2 SYDVKM. Germline trimming cut 5 bases from V and 3 bases from J; bases unmatched to any gene: 7. The CDR3 protein is CASSLLQGAEETQYF. CDR3 DNA: TGTGCCAGCAGTCTACTACAGGGGGCTGAAGAGACCCAGTACTTC.

The chain uses TRBV10-3 and TRBJ2-1; maybe TRBD2 (6 bases). Germline CDR1 reads ENHRY; CDR2 reads SYGVKD. The CDR3 consists of 14 residues. V lost 11 bases and J lost 5, with 19 bases in between. The CDR3 loop is CASLGLAKDNEQFF. CDR3 sequence (DNA): TGTGCCTCCCTAGGCCTAGCGAAAGACAATGAGCAGTTCTTC.

The CDR3 here is CASRPGTISYEQYF. The CDR3 DNA reads TGTGCCAGCAGGCCCGGGACTATATCCTACGAGCAGTACTTC. The J gene is TRBJ2-7, the V gene TRBV27; TRBD2 matches 7 bases. Germline V gene lookup returns CDR1 MNHEY and CDR2 SMNVEV (reference sequence). V trimming: 6 bases; J trimming: 1 base; junction bases outside the gene matches: 6. The CDR3 runs to 14 residues.